Given below is one T cell receptor (beta chain) in context. The length of the CDR3 is 13 residues. From germline, CDR1 is DFQATT and CDR2 SNEGSKA (reference sequence). Between the trimmed V and J ends, which lost 0 bases and 7 bases, there was a span of 10 bases. The entry originates in a study of CD8+CD57+ T cells in acquired aplastic anemia. CDR3 and TCR beta VDJ profiling relied on a genomic DNA template. TCRdb recomputed calls from the reads with MiXCR, one row per CDR3 protein. The data contain roughly 200,000 distinct CDR3 sequences, over 60% of them singletons. This sequence was found in a human donor in good health. The specimen sequenced was sorted CD4+, CD8+, or CD8+CD57+ T cells (not recorded which) from PBMCs. The rearrangement joins TRBV20-1 to TRBJ2-1, with D perhaps assigned TRBD1 or TRBD2 (5 bases each). CDR3 region: CSAREGVANEQFF. The CDR3 nucleotides are TGCAGTGCTAGAGAGGGGGTGGCAAATGAGCAGTTCTTC.